The T cell receptor (beta chain) described here comes from a study of blood T cell repertoires in COVID-19. The overall study: From the United States, Italy and Spain came samples of acute and convalescent COVID-19. Sources were T cells, B-cell-depleted T cells, or PBMCs; the material itself was cDNA or gDNA.

Original analysis: Estimates of nucleated cell counts were drawn from the amplification of reference gene primers. The protocol was immunoSEQ multiplex PCR, while the TCRdb copy is restricted to in-frame clones and leaves out a portion. V and J calls and clone size are those listed in that table; D and trimming were worked out from the DNA. The sample includes 400,000 to 450,000 clones, just over 85% of them seen just once. Between the trimmed V and J ends, which lost 4 bases and 3 bases, there was a span of 19 bases. CDR1 and CDR2 (germline): SGHRS, YFSETQ. The CDR3 covers 16 residues. This clone has a handful of counts.

The rearrangement uses TRBV5-1 and TRBJ2-5; D may be TRBD2 (6 bases). The sequencing sample was made of peripheral blood. This sequence was found in a woman aged 25 to 39 with active or convalescent COVID-19. The CDR3 protein is CASSRNPGLTEETQYF. As DNA, the CDR3 is TGCGCCAGCAGCAGAAATCCGGGACTTACGGAAGAGACCCAGTACTTC. The full variable domain, rest sourced from reference TRBV5-1 and TRBJ2-5, is KAGVTQTPRYLIKTRGQQVTLSCSPISGHRSVSWYQQTPGQGLQFLFEYFSETQRNKGNFPGRFSGRQFSNSRSEMNVSTLELGDSALYLCASSRNPGLTEETQYFGPGTRLLVL.